The sequence of this TCR beta chain was determined in a study of OX40 agonist ivuxolimab in advanced cancers. Looking at the study overall: Ivuxolimab, an agonistic anti-OX40 (CD134) antibody, was given to patients. Patient treatment consisted of intravenous ivuxolimab administration every 2 weeks at 0.01 to 10 mg/kg. Patients with hepatocellular carcinoma, melanoma, renal cell or head and neck cancer made up the dose-escalation patients.

Blood was sampled at baseline, cycle 4 day 1, and cycle 7 day 1. Generated by immunoSEQ multiplex PCR, the TCRdb table keeps only in-frame clones and is missing some. The sample holds under 60,000 clones; around 89% are singletons and the top ten take around 30%. This CDR3 region has 16 residues. Trimming took 0 bases from V and 2 from J, leaving 14 bases between them. Germline V gene lookup returns CDR1 SGHRS and CDR2 YFSETQ. The sample was CD4+ or CD8+ T cells sorted from blood, taken in a trial of the OX40 agonist ivuxolimab. The rearrangement joins TRBV5-1 to TRBJ1-1; no reliable D call. The receptor was isolated from an adult with an advanced solid tumor such as melanoma, head and neck, liver or kidney cancer. This CDR3 is CASSLDSIVSNTEAFF. In nucleotides, the CDR3 is TGCGCCAGCAGCTTGGACAGTATAGTTAGCAACACTGAAGCTTTCTTT.